This T cell receptor (beta chain) comes out of a study of cytomegalovirus exposure and HLA in healthy donors. This CDR3 has 17 residues. V lost 5 bases and J lost 7; bases outside the gene matches: 13. Germline V lookup: CDR1 SGHNT, CDR2 YENEEA. In the PCR, 60 Vbeta and 13 Jbeta primers were used. Only in-frame clones appear in the TCRdb table, and some are missing; sequencing was by immunoSEQ multiplex PCR. The top ten clones hold more than 2.5% of a sample with 130,000 or so clones, more than 75% of them seen once. The genes are TRBV11-3 and TRBJ2-1, with TRBD1 matching over 11 bases. The clonotype was recovered from a man between 18 and 35 years old in good health and CMV-seropositive. The sample taken for sequencing was PBMCs. CDR3 amino acids: CASSPGGQGGYQNEQFF. CDR3 sequence (DNA): TGTGCCAGCAGCCCCGGGGGACAGGGGGGTTACCAAAATGAGCAGTTCTTC. The whole variable domain, remainder taken from reference TRBV11-3 and TRBJ2-1, is EAGVVQSPRYKIIEKKQPVAFWCNPISGHNTLYWYLQNLGQGPELLIRYENEEAVDDSQLPKDRFSAERLKGVDSTLKIQPAELGDSAVYLCASSPGGQGGYQNEQFFGPGTRLTVL.